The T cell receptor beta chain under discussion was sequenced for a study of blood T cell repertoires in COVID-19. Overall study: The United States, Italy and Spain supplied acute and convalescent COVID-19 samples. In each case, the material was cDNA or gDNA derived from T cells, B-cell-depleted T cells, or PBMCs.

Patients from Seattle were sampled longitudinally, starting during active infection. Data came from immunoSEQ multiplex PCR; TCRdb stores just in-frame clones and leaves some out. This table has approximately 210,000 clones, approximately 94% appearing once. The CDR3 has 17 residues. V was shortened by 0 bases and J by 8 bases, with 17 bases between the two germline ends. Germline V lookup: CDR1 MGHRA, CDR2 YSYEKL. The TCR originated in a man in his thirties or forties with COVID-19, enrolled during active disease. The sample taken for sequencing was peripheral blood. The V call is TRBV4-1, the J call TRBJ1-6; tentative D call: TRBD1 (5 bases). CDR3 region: CASSQDQRRRGYSPLHF. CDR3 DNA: TGCGCCAGCAGCCAAGATCAAAGGAGAAGGGGTTATTCACCCCTCCACTTT.